This TCR beta chain was identified in a study of beta chain features in type 1 diabetes. General study points: Within each of all four CD4+ subsets, Type 1 diabetes patients had TCRB CDR3s that were moderately but significantly shorter. When VDJ junctions were examined, type 1 diabetes patients showed fewer insertions and more deletions.

CDR1 and CDR2 from the germline V gene are SGHRS and YFSETQ. CDR3 length: 14 residues. The trim removed 4 bases at V and 5 bases at J, leaving 5 bases unmatched. A single heparinised blood sample, averaging about 120 mL, was obtained per donor. Of the isolated RNA, all was reverse transcribed, and so the sequenced material was expressed TCRB transcripts. About 3.7 million reads per sample were averaged for naive, central memory and regulatory samples. TCRdb's copy holds only in-frame clones and misses some; the assay was immunoSEQ multiplex PCR. The sample has about 320,000 clones, 14% seen once. The table lists this clone with a few counts. No antigen is known for it.

J is TRBJ2-1 and V is TRBV5-1, with 8 bases matching TRBD1. This TCR was sampled from a man younger than 40 in good health. Material for sequencing was central memory CD4+ T cells from blood. This CDR3 is CASSITTGDNEQFF. CDR3 nucleotide sequence: TGCGCCAGCAGCATAACGACAGGGGACAATGAGCAGTTCTTC.